The clone carrying this T cell receptor beta chain was counted once. PCR was performed using 60 Vbeta and 13 Jbeta primers. Libraries were prepared by immunoSEQ multiplex PCR; TCRdb keeps only in-frame clonotypes and omits some of them. The sample lists under 150,000 clones; roughly 84% were seen once. The sample originates from a study of cytomegalovirus exposure and HLA in healthy donors. This CDR3 contains 12 residues. Germline values: CDR1 PRHDT, CDR2 FYEKMQ (reference sequence). The V end lost 4 bases, the J end lost 6 bases, and 7 bases lay between the germline ends. V and J are TRBV13 and TRBJ1-5; no clear D gene. The specimen sequenced was PBMCs. The receptor was derived from a girl aged 2 to 10 in good health and CMV-seronegative. CDR3 DNA sequence: TGTGCCAGCAGCTCAGGCGGTCAGCCCCAGCATTTT. It encodes CASSSGGQPQHF.